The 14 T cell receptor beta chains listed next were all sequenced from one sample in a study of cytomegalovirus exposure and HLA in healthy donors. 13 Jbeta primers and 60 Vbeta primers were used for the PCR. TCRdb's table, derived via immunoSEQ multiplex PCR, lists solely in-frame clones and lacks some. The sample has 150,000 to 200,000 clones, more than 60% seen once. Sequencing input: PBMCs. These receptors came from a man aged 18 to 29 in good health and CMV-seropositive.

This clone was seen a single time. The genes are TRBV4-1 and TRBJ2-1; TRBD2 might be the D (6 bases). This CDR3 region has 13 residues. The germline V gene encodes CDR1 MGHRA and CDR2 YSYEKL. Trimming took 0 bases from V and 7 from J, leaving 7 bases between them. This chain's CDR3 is CASSQDGGNEQFF. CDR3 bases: TGCGCCAGCAGCCAAGATGGGGGGAATGAGCAGTTCTTC.

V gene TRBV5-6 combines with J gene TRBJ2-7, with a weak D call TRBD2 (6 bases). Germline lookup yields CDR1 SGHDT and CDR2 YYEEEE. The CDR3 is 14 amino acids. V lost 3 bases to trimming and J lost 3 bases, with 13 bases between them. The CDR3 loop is CASSSQGRFYEQYF. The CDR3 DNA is TGTGCCAGCAGCTCCCAAGGGAGGTTCTACGAGCAGTACTTC.

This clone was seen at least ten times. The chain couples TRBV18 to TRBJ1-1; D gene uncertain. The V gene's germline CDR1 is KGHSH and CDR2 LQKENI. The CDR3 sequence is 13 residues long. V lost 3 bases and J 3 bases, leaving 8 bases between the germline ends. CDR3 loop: CASSPLADTEAFF. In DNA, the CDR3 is TGTGCCAGCTCACCTCTGGCAGACACTGAAGCTTTCTTT. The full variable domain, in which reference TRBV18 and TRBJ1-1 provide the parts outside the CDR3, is NAGVMQNPRHLVRRRGQEARLRCSPMKGHSHVYWYRQLPEEGLKFMVYLQKENIIDESGMPKERFSAEFPKEGPSILRIQQVVRGDSAAYFCASSPLADTEAFFGQGTRLTVV.

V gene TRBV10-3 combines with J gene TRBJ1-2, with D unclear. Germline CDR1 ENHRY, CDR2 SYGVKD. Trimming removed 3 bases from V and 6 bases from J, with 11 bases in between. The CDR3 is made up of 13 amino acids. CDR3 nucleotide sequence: TGTGCCATCAGTGACTCCCAGTTCAATGGCTACACCTTC. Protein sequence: CAISDSQFNGYTF.

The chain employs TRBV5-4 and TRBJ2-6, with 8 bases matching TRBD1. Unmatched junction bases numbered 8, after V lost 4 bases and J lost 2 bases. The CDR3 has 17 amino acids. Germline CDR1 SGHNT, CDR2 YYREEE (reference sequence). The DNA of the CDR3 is TGTGCCAGCAGCGGTAAGTCAGGGGGCCCTGGGGCCAACGTCCTGACTTTC. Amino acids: CASSGKSGGPGANVLTF. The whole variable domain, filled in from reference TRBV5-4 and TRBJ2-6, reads ETGVTQSPTHLIKTRGQQVTLRCSSQSGHNTVSWYQQALGQGPQFIFQYYREEENGRGNFPPRFSGLQFPNYSSELNVNALELDDSALYLCASSGKSGGPGANVLTFGAGSRLTVL.

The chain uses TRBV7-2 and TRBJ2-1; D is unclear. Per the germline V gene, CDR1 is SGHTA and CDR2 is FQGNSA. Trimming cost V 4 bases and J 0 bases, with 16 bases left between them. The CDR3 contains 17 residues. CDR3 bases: TGTGCCAGCAGCTCATATCTGGCGGTGAGCTCCTACAATGAGCAGTTCTTC. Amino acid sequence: CASSSYLAVSSYNEQFF.

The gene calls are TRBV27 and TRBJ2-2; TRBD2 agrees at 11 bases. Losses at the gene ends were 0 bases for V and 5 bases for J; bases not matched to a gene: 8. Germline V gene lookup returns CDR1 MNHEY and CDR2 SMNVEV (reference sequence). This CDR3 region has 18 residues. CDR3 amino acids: CASSLSVLAGVGTGELFF. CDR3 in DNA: TGTGCCAGCAGTTTATCGGTACTAGCGGGAGTTGGTACCGGGGAGCTGTTTTTT.

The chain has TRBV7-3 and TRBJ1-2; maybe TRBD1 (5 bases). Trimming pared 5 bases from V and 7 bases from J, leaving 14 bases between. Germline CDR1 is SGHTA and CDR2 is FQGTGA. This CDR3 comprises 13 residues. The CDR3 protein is CASSPARDIGYTF. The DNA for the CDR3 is TGTGCCAGCAGCCCGGCCAGGGATATTGGCTACACCTTC.

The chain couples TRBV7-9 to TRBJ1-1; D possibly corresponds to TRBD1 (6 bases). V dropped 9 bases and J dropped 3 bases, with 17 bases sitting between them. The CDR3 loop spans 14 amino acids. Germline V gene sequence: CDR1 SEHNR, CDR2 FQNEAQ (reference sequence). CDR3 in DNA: TGTGCCAGTCTGGGGGGGGCCGTTGACACTGAAGCTTTCTTT. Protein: CASLGGAVDTEAFF.

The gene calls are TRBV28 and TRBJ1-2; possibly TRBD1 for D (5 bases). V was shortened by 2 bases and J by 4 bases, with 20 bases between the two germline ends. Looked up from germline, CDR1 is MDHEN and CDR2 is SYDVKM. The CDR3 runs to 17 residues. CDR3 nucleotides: TGTGCCAGCAGTTTAATAGACAAGCAGACAGATCGCTATGGCTACACCTTC. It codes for CASSLIDKQTDRYGYTF.

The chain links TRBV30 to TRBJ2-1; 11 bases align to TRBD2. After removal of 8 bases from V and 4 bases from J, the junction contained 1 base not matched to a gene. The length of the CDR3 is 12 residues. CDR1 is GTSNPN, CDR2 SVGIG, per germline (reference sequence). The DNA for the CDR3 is TGTGCCGGGACTAGCGGTTACAATGAGCAGTTCTTC. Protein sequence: CAGTSGYNEQFF.

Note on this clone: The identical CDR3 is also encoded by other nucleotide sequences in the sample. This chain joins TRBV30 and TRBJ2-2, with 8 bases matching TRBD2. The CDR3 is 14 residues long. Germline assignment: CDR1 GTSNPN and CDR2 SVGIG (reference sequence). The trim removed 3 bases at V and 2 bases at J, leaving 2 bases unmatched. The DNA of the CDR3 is TGTGCCTGGAGGCTAGCGGGTAACACCGGGGAGCTGTTTTTT. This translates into CAWRLAGNTGELFF. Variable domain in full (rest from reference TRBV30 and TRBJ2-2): SQTIHQWPATLVQPVGSPLSLECTVEGTSNPNLYWYRQAAGRGLQLLFYSVGIGQISSEVPQNLSASRPQDRQFILSSKKLLLSDSGFYLCAWRLAGNTGELFFGEGSRLTVL.

CDR3 bases: TGCAGCGTTGGGGCGGGAAGGGGGGGGAAGAACACTGAAGCTTTCTTT. It specifies CSVGAGRGGKNTEAFF. The rearrangement uses TRBV29-1 and TRBJ1-1; D possibly corresponds to TRBD1 (6 bases). The CDR3 is 16 residues long. The germline V gene has CDR1 SQVTM and CDR2 ANQGSEA. Deletions cut 4 bases from V and 1 base from J, with 19 bases between. Full variable domain (rest looked up from reference TRBV29-1 and TRBJ1-1): SAVISQKPSRDICQRGTSLTIQCQVDSQVTMMFWYRQQPGQSLTLIATANQGSEATYESGFVIDKFPISRPNLTFSTLTVSNMSPEDSSIYLCSVGAGRGGKNTEAFFGQGTRLTVV.

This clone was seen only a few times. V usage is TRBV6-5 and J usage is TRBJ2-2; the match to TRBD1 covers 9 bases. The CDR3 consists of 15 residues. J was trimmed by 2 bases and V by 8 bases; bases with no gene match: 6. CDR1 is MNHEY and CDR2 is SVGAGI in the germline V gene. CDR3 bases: TGTGCCAGCCGACGGGACAGGGTAAACACCGGGGAGCTGTTTTTT. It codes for CASRRDRVNTGELFF.